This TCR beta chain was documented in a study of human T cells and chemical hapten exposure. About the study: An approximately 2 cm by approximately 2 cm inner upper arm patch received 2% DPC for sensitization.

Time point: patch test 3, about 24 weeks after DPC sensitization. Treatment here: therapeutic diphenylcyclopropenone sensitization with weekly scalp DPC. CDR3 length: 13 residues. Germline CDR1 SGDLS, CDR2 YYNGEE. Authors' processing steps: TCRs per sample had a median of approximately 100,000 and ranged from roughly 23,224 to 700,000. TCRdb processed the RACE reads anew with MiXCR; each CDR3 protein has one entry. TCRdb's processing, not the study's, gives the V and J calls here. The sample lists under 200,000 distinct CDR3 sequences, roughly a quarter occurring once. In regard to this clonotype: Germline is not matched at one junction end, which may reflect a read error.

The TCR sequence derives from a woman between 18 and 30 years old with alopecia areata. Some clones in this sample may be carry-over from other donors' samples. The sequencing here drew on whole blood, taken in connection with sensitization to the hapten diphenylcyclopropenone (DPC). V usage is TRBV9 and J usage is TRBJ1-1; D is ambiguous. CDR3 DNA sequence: TGTGCCAGCCGCGTGGACGCCGACACTGAAGCTTTCTTT. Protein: CASRVDADTEAFF. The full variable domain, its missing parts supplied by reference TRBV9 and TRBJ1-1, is DSGVTQTPKHLITATGQRVTLRCSPRSGDLSVYWYQQSLDQGLQFLIQYYNGEERAKGNILERFSAQQFPDLHSELNLSSLELGDSALYFCASRVDADTEAFFGQGTRLTVV.